This paragraph covers one TCR beta chain sequence. Its cognate antigen is unknown. CDR1 and CDR2 (germline): MNHEY, SVGAGI. Trimming left V 5 bases short and J 6 bases short, with 11 bases between. This CDR3 is built from 13 residues. The sample belongs to a study of blood T cells in healthy people across ages. Study-wide findings and caveats: Diversity of TCR beta correlated strongly with naive T cell percentage.

Combining a sample-barcoded 5' primer with a J-beta primer mix, a second PCR ran for about 6 to 12 cycles. Each TCR beta cDNA got a 12-nucleotide random molecular identifier. TCRdb recomputed calls from the 5' RACE reads with MiXCR, one row per CDR3 protein. The sample records around 870,000 distinct CDR3 sequences, 29% being singletons. The TCR originated in a woman older than 75 in good health. The chain recombines TRBV6-5 with TRBJ1-5; D is unresolved. Sequenced input: blood. For the CDR3, the DNA is TGTGCCAGCAGTGATACAGAGGTTCAGCCCCAGCATTTT. Amino acids: CASSDTEVQPQHF.